What follows is one T cell receptor beta chain and its context. The data were taken from a study of OX40 agonist ivuxolimab in advanced cancers. Germline lookup yields CDR1 SGDLS and CDR2 YYNGEE. Trimming removed 0 bases at V and 3 bases at J, with 13 bases between. The CDR3 loop spans 15 amino acids. TCRdb keeps only in-frame clones here, not all; method: immunoSEQ multiplex PCR. The sample consists of 46,000 or so clones, around 87% of them appearing once. This clonotype originated in an adult with an advanced solid tumor such as melanoma, head and neck, liver or kidney cancer. The sample here was CD4+ or CD8+ T cells sorted from blood, taken in a trial of the OX40 agonist ivuxolimab. The gene calls are TRBV9 and TRBJ2-7; maybe TRBD2 (5 bases). In nucleotides, the CDR3 is TGTGCCAGCAGCGTAGGGGAGCACATCTTCTACGAGCAGTACTTC. Translated, it gives CASSVGEHIFYEQYF.